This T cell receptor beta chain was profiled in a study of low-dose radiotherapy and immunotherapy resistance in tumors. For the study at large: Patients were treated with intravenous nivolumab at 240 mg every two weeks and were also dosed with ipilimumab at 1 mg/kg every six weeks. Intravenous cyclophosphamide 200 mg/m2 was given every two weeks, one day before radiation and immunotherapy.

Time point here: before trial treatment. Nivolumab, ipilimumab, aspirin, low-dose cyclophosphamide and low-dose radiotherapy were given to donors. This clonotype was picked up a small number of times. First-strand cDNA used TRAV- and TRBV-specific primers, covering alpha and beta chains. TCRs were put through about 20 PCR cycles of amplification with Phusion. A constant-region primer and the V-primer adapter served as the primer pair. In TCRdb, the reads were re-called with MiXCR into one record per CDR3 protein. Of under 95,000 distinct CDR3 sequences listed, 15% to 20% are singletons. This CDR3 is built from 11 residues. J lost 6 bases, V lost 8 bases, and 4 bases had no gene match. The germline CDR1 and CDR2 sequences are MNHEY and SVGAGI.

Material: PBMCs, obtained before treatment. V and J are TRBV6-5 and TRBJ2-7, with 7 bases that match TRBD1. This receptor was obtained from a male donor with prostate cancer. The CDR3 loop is CASRQGPEQYF. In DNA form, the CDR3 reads TGTGCCAGCCGACAGGGACCCGAGCAGTACTTC.